Shown below are 5 T cell receptor beta chains from a single sample sequenced in a study of T cell responses to AZD1222 COVID-19 vaccine. Repertoires were generated with immunoSEQ multiplex PCR, while TCRdb's copy carries only in-frame clones and drops some. Among roughly 120,000 clones listed, over 75% were seen once. This specimen consisted of peripheral blood, obtained on day 0 of AZD1222 vaccination. The receptors were gathered from an adult in good health.

The chain employs TRBV6-2 or TRBV6-3 and TRBJ2-7; 9 bases agree with TRBD1. Germline CDR1 MNHEY, CDR2 SVGEGT. The CDR3 length is 13 residues. Trimming removed 4 bases from V and 7 bases from J; junction bases left unmatched: 5. The CDR3 coding sequence is TGTGCCAGCAGTTCACAGGGGGCGCAAGAGCAGTACTTC. Protein product: CASSSQGAQEQYF.

This chain joins TRBV4-1 and TRBJ1-2; 7 bases match TRBD1. Germline CDR1 reads MGHRA; CDR2 reads YSYEKL. This CDR3 has 15 residues. Trimming cost V 2 bases and J 0 bases; bases outside gene matches: 3. The CDR3 reads CASSQRGGTNYGYTF. DNA for the CDR3: TGCGCCAGCAGCCAAAGAGGGGGCACTAACTATGGCTACACCTTC.

This sequence joins TRBV11-3 and TRBJ2-1, with no clear D. Germline V gives CDR1 SGHNT, CDR2 YENEEA. The CDR3 runs to 15 residues. Trimming removed 3 bases at V and 0 bases at J, with 9 bases between. The CDR3 spells CASSFSGYSYNEQFF. The DNA of the CDR3 is TGTGCCAGCAGCTTCTCAGGATACTCCTACAATGAGCAGTTCTTC.

The gene calls are TRBV2 and TRBJ1-4; D is ambiguous. The V gene's germline CDR1 is SNHLY and CDR2 FYNNEI. CDR3 length equals 14 residues. V was clipped by 3 bases and J by 8 bases, with 13 bases between them. The CDR3 DNA reads as TGTGCCAGCAGTGACCACCAGGAGGGAGAAAAACTGTTTTTT. It encodes CASSDHQEGEKLFF.

The chain combines TRBV11-3 with TRBJ1-1; D perhaps matches TRBD1 (5 bases). The germline V gene encodes CDR1 SGHNT and CDR2 YENEEA. The CDR3 has 12 amino acids. V was cut by 5 bases and J by 3 bases, with 7 bases left in between. The CDR3 is CASSAGDTEAFF. The CDR3 nucleotides are TGTGCCAGCAGCGCGGGGGACACTGAAGCTTTCTTT.